The 29 T cell receptor beta chains given below trace back to one sample, sequenced in a study of cytomegalovirus exposure and HLA in healthy donors. Both 60 Vbeta primers and 13 Jbeta primers went into the PCR. Repertoires were generated with immunoSEQ multiplex PCR, while TCRdb's copy carries only in-frame clones and drops some. This table has roughly 190,000 clones, about 80% appearing once. What was sequenced was PBMCs. These receptor sequences come from a woman in her 50s in good health and CMV-seropositive.

This clone was found a few times. This sequence joins TRBV6-5 and TRBJ2-7, with 8 nucleotides matching TRBD2. Germline V CDR1 and CDR2: MNHEY, SVGAGI. Trimming cost V 4 bases and J 6 bases; bases outside gene matches: 8. The CDR3 covers 14 residues. CDR3 protein: CASSSPGGAREQYF. The CDR3 DNA reads TGTGCCAGCAGTTCGCCGGGGGGGGCACGCGAGCAGTACTTC.

In DNA form, the CDR3 reads TGTGCCAGCAGCAGATACGGGGGGGCCGGCACCGGGGAGCTGTTTTTT. Residues: CASSRYGGAGTGELFF. V usage is TRBV14 and J usage is TRBJ2-2, with TRBD2 matching 8 bases. After removal of 5 bases from V and 4 bases from J, the junction contained 9 bases not matched to a gene. CDR3 size: 16 residues. Germline loops: CDR1 SGHDN, CDR2 FVKESK.

Only one count was recorded for this clone. The V call is TRBV5-5, the J call TRBJ2-1, with 10 bases identical to TRBD2. Germline trimming cut 1 base from V and 6 bases from J; bases unmatched to any gene: 7. Per the germline V gene, CDR1 is SGHKS and CDR2 is YYEKEE (reference sequence). The CDR3 has 16 residues. The CDR3 reads CASSLLSTSGANEQFF. DNA for the CDR3: TGTGCCAGCAGCTTGTTGAGTACTAGCGGGGCCAATGAGCAGTTCTTC.

Here the CDR3 reads CASSPGRGQPQHF. The CDR3 nucleotides read TGCGCCAGCAGCCCAGGGAGGGGTCAGCCCCAGCATTTT. The chain joins TRBV5-1 to TRBJ1-5, with D possibly matching TRBD1 (5 bases). The CDR3 length is 13 residues. Trimming pared 4 bases from V and 6 bases from J, leaving 11 bases between. CDR1 is SGHRS, CDR2 YFSETQ, per germline.

The rearrangement uses TRBV7-9 and TRBJ1-5; tentatively, D is TRBD1 (6 bases). This CDR3 is 14 amino acids long. CDR1 SEHNR and CDR2 FQNEAQ come from the germline V gene (reference sequence). Trimming took off 5 bases at V and 3 bases at J, with 11 bases between the two ends. For the CDR3, the DNA is TGTGCCAGCAGCAGTCAGGGGCTCAATCAGCCCCAGCATTTT. It specifies CASSSQGLNQPQHF.

This rearrangement joins TRBV28 to TRBJ2-3; D remains ambiguous. Per germline, CDR1 MDHEN and CDR2 SYDVKM. The CDR3 is 14 residues long. Trimming removed 2 bases from V and 7 bases from J, with 13 bases in between. CDR3 residues: CASSLGGFKYTQYF. The CDR3 DNA follows: TGTGCCAGCAGTTTAGGCGGCTTCAAGTATACGCAGTATTTT.

This rearrangement joins TRBV29-1 to TRBJ1-1; 11 nucleotides agree with TRBD1. The V gene's germline CDR1 is SQVTM and CDR2 ANQGSEA. The CDR3 is 14 residues long. CDR3 residues: CSASDRGPNTEAFF. Written as DNA, the CDR3 is TGCAGTGCATCGGACAGGGGGCCGAACACTGAAGCTTTCTTT.

V usage is TRBV5-6 and J usage is TRBJ1-1; 9 bases line up with TRBD1. The V gene end was trimmed by 4 bases and the J gene end by 1 base; junction bases not matched to a gene: 8. CDR1 and CDR2 (germline): SGHDT, YYEEEE. CDR3 length: 16 amino acids. DNA for the CDR3: TGTGCCAGCAGCCCCAATCCGGGACAGGGGAACACTGAAGCTTTCTTT. Protein product: CASSPNPGQGNTEAFF.

The chain combines TRBV10-3 with TRBJ1-2, with a tentative D call TRBD1 (5 bases). The V end lost 3 bases, the J end lost 8 bases, and 16 bases lay between the germline ends. The CDR3 has 14 residues. Germline values: CDR1 ENHRY, CDR2 SYGVKD. DNA for the CDR3: TGTGCCATCAGTGATGGTACGGGGGGATTAGGCTACACCTTC. Translating gives CAISDGTGGLGYTF.

This clone was recorded only once. The V call is TRBV6-1, the J call TRBJ2-5, with 7 bases that match TRBD2. This CDR3 is 16 amino acids long. CDR1 is MNHNS and CDR2 is SASEGT in the germline V gene. V lost 0 bases, J lost 4 bases, and 8 bases stayed unmatched. The CDR3 is CASSEALGGSGETQYF. In DNA, the CDR3 is TGTGCCAGCAGTGAAGCGCTGGGGGGGTCTGGAGAGACCCAGTACTTC.

The chain employs TRBV9 and TRBJ1-6, with TRBD1 as a possible D gene (6 bases). This CDR3 region has 17 residues. V was trimmed by 0 bases and J by 0 bases, leaving 10 bases between them. The germline gives CDR1 SGDLS, CDR2 YYNGEE. CDR3 bases: TGTGCCAGCAGCGTAGAGATGGACAGCTCCTATAATTCACCCCTCCACTTT. Its protein product is CASSVEMDSSYNSPLHF.

The rearrangement links TRBV19 to TRBJ2-7; possibly TRBD2 for D (5 bases). This CDR3 spans 14 amino acids. Germline values: CDR1 LNHDA, CDR2 SQIVND (reference sequence). The V end was cut by 1 base, the J end by 3 bases, with 10 bases between. In DNA, the CDR3 is TGTGCCAGTAGTATAGGGAGGCACTACTACGAGCAGTACTTC. It specifies CASSIGRHYYEQYF.

The genes are TRBV6-1 and TRBJ2-5; D possibly corresponds to TRBD2 (6 bases). Germline values: CDR1 MNHNS, CDR2 SASEGT. The CDR3 is made up of 12 amino acids. The ends were cut back, 6 bases at V and 7 bases at J, with 12 bases in the middle. The CDR3 reads CASRTRGVTQYF. CDR3 in DNA: TGTGCCAGCAGGACGCGGGGAGTGACCCAGTACTTC.

V and J are TRBV27 and TRBJ1-1, with a tentative D call TRBD1 (5 bases). Trimming took off 2 bases at V and 0 bases at J, with 10 bases between the two ends. The CDR3 totals 15 residues. Germline lookup yields CDR1 MNHEY and CDR2 SMNVEV (reference sequence). The CDR3 is CASSLRGLMNTEAFF. The CDR3 nucleotides are TGTGCCAGCAGTTTAAGGGGTTTAATGAACACTGAAGCTTTCTTT.

The chain is built from TRBV7-2 and TRBJ2-7; TRBD1 might be the D (6 bases). The germline CDR1 and CDR2 sequences are SGHTA and FQGNSA. CDR3 length: 13 residues. V lost 5 bases to trimming and J lost 4 bases, with 12 bases between them. CDR3 in DNA: TGTGCCAGCAGCCACGGACAGAGTTACGAGCAGTACTTC. This encodes CASSHGQSYEQYF.

The chain has TRBV4-2 and TRBJ1-2; D possibly corresponds to TRBD1 (6 bases). Germline V gene data show CDR1 as LGHNA and CDR2 as YNFKEQ. Trimming left V 0 bases short and J 4 bases short, with 9 bases between. This CDR3 contains 14 residues. As DNA, the CDR3 is TGTGCCAGCAGCCAAGATGGGACAATCTATGGCTACACCTTC. Protein product: CASSQDGTIYGYTF.

The rearrangement uses TRBV30 and TRBJ2-3; 10 nucleotides agree with TRBD2. The junction had 1 base not matched to a gene; V was cut back by 4 bases and J by 3 bases. Looked up from germline, CDR1 is GTSNPN and CDR2 is SVGIG (reference sequence). The CDR3 length is 13 residues. CDR3 in amino acids: CAWTSGGTDTQYF. The CDR3 bases are TGTGCCTGGACTAGCGGGGGAACAGATACGCAGTATTTT.

The chain combines TRBV5-1 with TRBJ1-2; 7 nucleotides line up with TRBD1. This CDR3 comprises 17 residues. V lost 3 bases, J lost 1 base, and 12 bases stayed unmatched. Germline V gene sequence: CDR1 SGHRS, CDR2 YFSETQ. CDR3 loop: CASSSSRWGQLNYGYTF. In DNA, the CDR3 is TGCGCCAGCAGCTCCTCCCGGTGGGGACAGCTTAACTATGGCTACACCTTC.

This chain connects TRBV6-5 to TRBJ1-1; 8 bases are shared with TRBD1. Germline assignment: CDR1 MNHEY and CDR2 SVGAGI. Unmatched junction bases numbered 7, after V lost 6 bases and J lost 7 bases. The CDR3 length is 13 residues. The CDR3 DNA sequence: TGTGCCAGCAGCCTTCCTGACAGGGGTGAAGCTTTCTTT. It is translated as CASSLPDRGEAFF.

The chain couples TRBV6-1 to TRBJ2-5; 9 nucleotides match TRBD1. V shed 4 bases and J 3 bases; nucleotides not matched to a gene: 9. CDR1 and CDR2 from the germline V gene are MNHNS and SASEGT. CDR3 length: 16 amino acids. In DNA, the CDR3 is TGTGCCAGCAGTGTTGGGACAGGGTGGGTGGAAGAGACCCAGTACTTC. This encodes CASSVGTGWVEETQYF.

The rearrangement joins TRBV4-3 to TRBJ2-1, with 7 positions matching TRBD1. The J segment lost 7 bases and the V segment lost 5 bases, leaving 14 bases of the junction unmatched. Germline V CDR1 and CDR2: LGHNA, YSLEER. This CDR3 has 16 residues. The CDR3 here is CASSTRTGGLGNEQFF. CDR3 sequence (DNA): TGCGCCAGCAGCACCCGGACAGGAGGTCTGGGGAATGAGCAGTTCTTC.

The DNA for the CDR3 is TGTGCCAGTAGTAACAGGGGGATTAGCAATCAGCCCCAGCATTTT. Protein: CASSNRGISNQPQHF. The chain combines TRBV19 with TRBJ1-5, with TRBD1 matching 8 bases. The CDR3 sequence is 15 residues long. Germline lookup yields CDR1 LNHDA and CDR2 SQIVND (reference sequence). Unmatched junction bases numbered 2, after V lost 4 bases and J lost 0 bases.

The chain links TRBV7-9 to TRBJ2-5; TRBD1 is a possible D gene (6 bases). Per the germline V gene, CDR1 is SEHNR and CDR2 is FQNEAQ (reference sequence). CDR3 size: 13 residues. Between the trimmed V and J ends, which lost 5 bases and 4 bases, there was a span of 11 bases. CDR3 DNA: TGTGCCAGCAGCCTGGACAGCGTAGAGACCCAGTACTTC. It yields the protein CASSLDSVETQYF.

The gene calls are TRBV5-6 and TRBJ1-5, with D maybe TRBD1 (5 bases). The germline CDR1 and CDR2 sequences are SGHDT and YYEEEE. V lost 4 bases and J lost 0, with 14 bases in between. The CDR3 contains 16 residues. CDR3 residues: CASSLGRGFSNQPQHF. DNA for the CDR3: TGTGCCAGCAGCCTGGGGCGAGGATTTAGCAATCAGCCCCAGCATTTT.

The chain combines TRBV28 with TRBJ1-2, with 8 positions matching TRBD1. Per germline, CDR1 MDHEN and CDR2 SYDVKM. The J segment lost 4 bases and the V segment lost 5 bases, leaving 9 bases of the junction unmatched. This CDR3 spans 15 amino acids. DNA for the CDR3: TGTGCCAGCAGTCTAGACAGGGGAGTCGGCTATGGCTACACCTTC. Translation gives CASSLDRGVGYGYTF.

The J gene is TRBJ2-4, the V gene TRBV28; 9 bases are a match to TRBD1. J was trimmed by 0 bases and V by 6 bases; bases with no gene match: 0. Germline lookup yields CDR1 MDHEN and CDR2 SYDVKM. The CDR3 runs to 14 residues. The CDR3 loop reads CASRTGGAKNIQYF. In nucleotides, the CDR3 is TGTGCCAGCAGGACAGGGGGAGCCAAAAACATTCAGTACTTC.

V and J are TRBV4-3 and TRBJ2-3; D is unclear. This CDR3 region has 15 residues. Trimming cost V 1 base and J 2 bases, with 10 bases left between them. Germline V gene data show CDR1 as LGHNA and CDR2 as YSLEER. The CDR3 is CASSQALANTDTQYF. The CDR3 DNA follows: TGCGCCAGCAGCCAAGCACTTGCGAACACAGATACGCAGTATTTT.

The V gene is TRBV27, the J gene TRBJ2-2; 9 bases map to TRBD2. With V trimmed by 5 bases and J by 2 bases, 6 bases remained unmatched. Germline values: CDR1 MNHEY, CDR2 SMNVEV (reference sequence). The CDR3 has 16 residues. As DNA, the CDR3 is TGTGCCAGCAGTCTCCAGCGGGGGGTAAACACCGGGGAGCTGTTTTTT. It encodes CASSLQRGVNTGELFF.

The chain employs TRBV4-2 and TRBJ2-3, with 8 bases lining up with TRBD2. V dropped 0 bases and J dropped 8; count of bases not matched to a gene: 16. Germline values: CDR1 LGHNA, CDR2 YNFKEQ. The CDR3 consists of 18 residues. This CDR3 is CASSQEASSGYTLGTQYF. The CDR3 DNA sequence: TGTGCCAGCAGCCAAGAAGCGTCTAGCGGGTACACCTTAGGTACGCAGTATTTT.